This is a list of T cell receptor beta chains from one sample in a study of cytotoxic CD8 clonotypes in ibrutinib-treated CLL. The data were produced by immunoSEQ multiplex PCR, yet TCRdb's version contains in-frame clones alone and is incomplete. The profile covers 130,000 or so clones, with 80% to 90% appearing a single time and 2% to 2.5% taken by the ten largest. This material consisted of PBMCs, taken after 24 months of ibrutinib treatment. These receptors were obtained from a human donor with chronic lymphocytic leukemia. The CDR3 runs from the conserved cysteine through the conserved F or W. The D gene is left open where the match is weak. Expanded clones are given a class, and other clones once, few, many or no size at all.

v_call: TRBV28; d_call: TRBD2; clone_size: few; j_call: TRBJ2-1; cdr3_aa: CASVPGLAGGSSSYNEQFF; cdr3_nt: TGTGCCAGCGTACCGGGACTAGCGGGGGGCTCAAGCTCCTACAATGAGCAGTTCTTC
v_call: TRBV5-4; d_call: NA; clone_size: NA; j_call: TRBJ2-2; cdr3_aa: CASSEGTENTGELFF; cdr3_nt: TGTGCCAGCAGCGAAGGGACTGAGAACACCGGGGAGCTGTTTTTT
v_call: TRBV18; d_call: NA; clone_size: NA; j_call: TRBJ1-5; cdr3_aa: CASSPYRAEEPQHF; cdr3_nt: TGTGCCAGCTCACCATACAGGGCGGAGGAGCCCCAGCATTTT
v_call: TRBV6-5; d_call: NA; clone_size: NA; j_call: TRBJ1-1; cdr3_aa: CASRPFNADNTEAFF; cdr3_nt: TGTGCCAGCAGACCTTTTAACGCGGATAACACTGAAGCTTTCTTT
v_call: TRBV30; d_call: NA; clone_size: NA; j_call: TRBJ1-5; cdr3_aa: CAWTQSTVDQPQHF; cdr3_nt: TGTGCCTGGACCCAGAGTACAGTTGATCAGCCCCAGCATTTT
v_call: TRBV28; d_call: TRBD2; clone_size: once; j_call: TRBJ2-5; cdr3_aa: CASSFRQGGQETQYF; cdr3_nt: TGTGCCAGCAGTTTTCGGCAGGGAGGGCAAGAGACCCAGTACTTC
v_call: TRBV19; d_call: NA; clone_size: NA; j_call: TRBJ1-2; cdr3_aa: CASSPPGRNYGYTF; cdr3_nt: TGTGCCAGTAGCCCGCCCGGACGCAACTATGGCTACACCTTC
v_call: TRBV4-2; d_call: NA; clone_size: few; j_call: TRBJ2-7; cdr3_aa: CASSQSDRLAYEQYF; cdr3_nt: TGTGCCAGCAGCCAATCGGACAGACTTGCCTACGAGCAGTACTTC
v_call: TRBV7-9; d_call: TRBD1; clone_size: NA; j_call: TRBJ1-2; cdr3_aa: CATGTGQIYGYTF; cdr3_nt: TGTGCCACCGGGACAGGCCAAATCTATGGCTACACCTTC
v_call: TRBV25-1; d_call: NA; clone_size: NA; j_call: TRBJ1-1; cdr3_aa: CASSASRGWTEAFF; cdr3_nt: TGTGCCAGCAGTGCATCACGGGGGTGGACTGAAGCTTTCTTT
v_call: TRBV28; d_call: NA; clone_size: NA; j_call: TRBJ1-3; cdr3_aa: CASSRESGNTIYF; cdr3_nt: TGTGCCAGCAGCCGGGAGTCTGGAAACACCATATATTTT
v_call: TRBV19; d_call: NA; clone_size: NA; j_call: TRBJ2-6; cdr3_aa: CASSSSRQASGANVLTF; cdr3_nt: TGTGCCAGTAGTTCCTCGCGCCAGGCCTCTGGGGCCAACGTCCTGACTTTC
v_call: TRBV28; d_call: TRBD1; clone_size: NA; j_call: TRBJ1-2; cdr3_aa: CASRVGTGGSLSYGYTF; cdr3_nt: TGTGCCAGCAGGGTGGGGACAGGGGGCTCACTAAGCTATGGCTACACCTTC
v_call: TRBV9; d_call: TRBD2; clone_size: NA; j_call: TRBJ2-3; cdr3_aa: CASSITGTSGVDTQYF; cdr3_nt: TGTGCCAGCAGCATAACCGGGACTAGCGGGGTAGATACGCAGTATTTT
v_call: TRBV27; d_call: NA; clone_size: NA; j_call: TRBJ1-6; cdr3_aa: CASNQWGNSPLHF; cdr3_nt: TGTGCCAGCAATCAATGGGGTAATTCACCCCTCCACTTT
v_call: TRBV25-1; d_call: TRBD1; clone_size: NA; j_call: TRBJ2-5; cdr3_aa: CASSVTRDRVGETQYF; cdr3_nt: TGTGCCAGCAGTGTGACGCGGGACAGGGTTGGGGAGACCCAGTACTTC
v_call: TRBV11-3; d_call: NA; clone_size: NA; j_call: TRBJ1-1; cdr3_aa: CASSRQDTEAFF; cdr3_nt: TGTGCCAGCAGCAGACAGGACACTGAAGCTTTCTTT
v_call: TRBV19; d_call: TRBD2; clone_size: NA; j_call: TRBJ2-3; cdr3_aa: CASSIGTSSGTDTQYF; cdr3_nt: TGTGCCAGTAGTATAGGGACTAGCTCCGGCACAGATACGCAGTATTTT
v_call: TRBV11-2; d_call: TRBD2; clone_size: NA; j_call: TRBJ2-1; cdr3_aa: CASSLIEREEQFF; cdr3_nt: TGTGCCAGCAGCTTAATTGAGCGGGAGGAACAGTTCTTC
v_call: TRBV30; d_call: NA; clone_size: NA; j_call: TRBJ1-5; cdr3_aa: CAWSEGNRGQPQHF; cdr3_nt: TGTGCCTGGAGCGAAGGGAACCGGGGGCAGCCCCAGCATTTT
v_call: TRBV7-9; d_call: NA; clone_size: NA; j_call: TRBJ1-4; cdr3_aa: CASSLRQPQRGNEKLFF; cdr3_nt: TGTGCCAGTAGCTTGAGACAGCCCCAACGTGGAAATGAAAAACTGTTTTTT
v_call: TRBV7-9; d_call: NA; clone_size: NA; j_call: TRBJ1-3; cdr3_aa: CASSLVGRGYGNTIYF; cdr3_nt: TGTGCCAGCAGCTTAGTGGGCAGGGGATATGGAAACACCATATATTTT
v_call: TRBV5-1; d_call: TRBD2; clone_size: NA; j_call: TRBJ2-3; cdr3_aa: CASSLGSAGGTDTQYF; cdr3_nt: TGCGCCAGCAGCTTGGGATCGGCGGGGGGCACAGATACGCAGTATTTT
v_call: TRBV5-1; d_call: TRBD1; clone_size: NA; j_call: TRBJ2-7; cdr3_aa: CASSQGTGREQYF; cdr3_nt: TGCGCCAGCAGCCAAGGGACAGGGCGCGAGCAGTACTTC
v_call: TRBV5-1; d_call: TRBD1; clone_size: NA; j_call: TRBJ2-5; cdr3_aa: CASRYRGQAETQYF; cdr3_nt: TGCGCCAGCAGATACAGGGGGCAGGCAGAGACCCAGTACTTC
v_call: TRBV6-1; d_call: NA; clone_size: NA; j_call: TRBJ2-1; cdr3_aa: CASSAWAGTNYNEQFF; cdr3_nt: TGTGCCAGCAGTGCCTGGGCCGGGACAAATTACAATGAGCAGTTCTTC
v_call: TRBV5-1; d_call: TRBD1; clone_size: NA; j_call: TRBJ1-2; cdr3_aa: CASSSRDGQGIYGYTF; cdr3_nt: TGCGCCAGCAGCTCCCGCGACGGACAGGGAATCTATGGCTACACCTTC
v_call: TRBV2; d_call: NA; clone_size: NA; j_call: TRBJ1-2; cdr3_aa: CASTSGSWGYTF; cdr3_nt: TGTGCCAGTACTTCAGGGTCTTGGGGTTACACCTTC
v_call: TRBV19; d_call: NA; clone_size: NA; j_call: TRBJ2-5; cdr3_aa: CASSIKGVLFRETQYF; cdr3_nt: TGTGCCAGTAGTATAAAGGGAGTATTGTTTCGAGAGACCCAGTACTTC
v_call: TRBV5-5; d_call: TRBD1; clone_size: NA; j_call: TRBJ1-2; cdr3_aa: CASSANRGSYGYTF; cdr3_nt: TGTGCCAGCAGCGCGAACAGGGGGAGCTATGGCTACACCTTC
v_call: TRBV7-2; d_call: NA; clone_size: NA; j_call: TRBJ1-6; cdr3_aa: CASSQTKGSNSPLHF; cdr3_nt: TGTGCCAGCAGCCAGACCAAAGGAAGCAATTCACCCCTCCACTTT
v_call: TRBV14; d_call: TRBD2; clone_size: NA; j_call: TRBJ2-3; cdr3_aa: CASSQRLAGTDTQYF; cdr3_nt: TGTGCCAGCAGCCAACGACTAGCGGGGACAGATACGCAGTATTTT